Shown below are 5 T cell receptor beta chains from a single sample sequenced in a study of regulatory T cells in long-lasting Graves disease (dated by TCRdb to the early 2020s). Libraries were made using multiplex PCR. The sequencer was an Illumina HiSeq 4000. iRepertoire HTBI primers and Arm-PCR amplification of CDR3 regions were used to construct TCR beta libraries. TCRdb handled the public reads itself, with Q25 trimming in fastp and clone calling in MiXCR, and kept productive beta chains. Identical CDR3 protein sequences are pooled into one entry, listed with their most common genes and DNA. This sample comprises about 290,000 distinct CDR3 sequences, 20% to 25% of them detected only once. More than 55% of the sample is taken by the ten largest. This specimen's time point label, interpreted: persistent/refractory GD, antithyroid drugs over 5 years with positive TRAb. For both TCR sequencing and RNA sequencing, RNA was extracted from PBMCs in TRIzol.

Sample: peripheral blood mononuclear cells (PBMCs), taken when the disease was refractory, from a patient treated with antithyroid drugs. Receptors originate from a female donor with Graves disease.

At least ten counts were recorded for this clonotype. The chain couples TRBV6-1 to TRBJ2-7; weak D call: TRBD1 (6 bases). The CDR3 is made up of 15 amino acids. Between the trimmed V and J ends, which lost 8 bases and 3 bases, there was a span of 20 bases. CDR1 is MNHNS, CDR2 SASEGT, per germline. CDR3 in amino acids: CASRGDGQNLYEQYF. As DNA, the CDR3 is TGTGCCAGCCGTGGCGACGGACAGAACCTCTACGAGCAGTACTTC.

This clonotype has more than one count but fewer than ten. The genes are TRBV7-2 and TRBJ2-5, with 12 bases matching TRBD1. Germline V lookup: CDR1 SGHTA, CDR2 FQGNSA. The V gene end was trimmed by 2 bases and the J gene end by 4 bases; junction bases not matched to a gene: 5. CDR3 length: 16 residues. As DNA, the CDR3 is TGTGCCAGCAGCTTATCGGGACAGGGGGCTTTAGAGACCCAGTACTTC. Translated: CASSLSGQGALETQYF.

This clonotype was observed many times. The chain recombines TRBV28 with TRBJ2-5; TRBD1 matches 8 bases. This CDR3 region has 18 residues. Germline V CDR1 and CDR2: MDHEN, SYDVKM. Trimming cost V 3 bases and J 2 bases; bases outside gene matches: 14. The CDR3 DNA reads TGTGCCAGCAGTTTCCTGGACAGGGTCGGTTGGGTACAAGAGACCCAGTACTTC. Its translation is CASSFLDRVGWVQETQYF.

The J gene is TRBJ2-3, the V gene TRBV7-2, with D possibly TRBD2 on 6 matching bases. CDR1 is SGHTA and CDR2 is FQGNSA in the germline V gene. This CDR3 is built from 16 residues. The V end was cut by 1 base, the J end by 0 bases, with 11 bases between. CDR3 sequence (DNA): TGTGCCAGCAGCTTAGGTGCGGGGACTAGCACAGATACGCAGTATTTT. As protein: CASSLGAGTSTDTQYF.

This clonotype was observed at least ten times. The rearrangement uses TRBV28 and TRBJ2-7; a possible D gene is TRBD1 (5 bases). V lost 6 bases and J lost 7, with 13 bases in between. The CDR3 totals 12 residues. Germline V lookup: CDR1 MDHEN, CDR2 SYDVKM. In DNA, the CDR3 is TGTGCCAGCAGCTTAGGGGCCGGTGAGCAGTACTTC. Translation: CASSLGAGEQYF. Full variable domain (rest looked up from reference TRBV28 and TRBJ2-7): DVKVTQSSRYLVKRTGEKVFLECVQDMDHENMFWYRQDPGLGLRLIYFSYDVKMKEKGDIPEGYSVSREKKERFSLILESASTNQTSMYLCASSLGAGEQYFGPGTRLTVT.